Following are 7 T cell receptor beta chains from one sample sequenced in a study of blood T cell repertoires in COVID-19. Using immunoSEQ multiplex PCR, the repertoire was profiled, and TCRdb retains in-frame clones only, with some absent. The table includes under 150,000 clones, around nine tenths detected once. Sequencing was performed on peripheral blood. The receptors come from a human donor in a cohort sampled during active COVID-19.

The genes are TRBV30 and TRBJ2-6, with 8 bases lining up with TRBD1. In germline, CDR1 is GTSNPN, CDR2 SVGIG (reference sequence). The CDR3 length is 17 residues. Trimming took 3 bases from V and 0 from J; bases not matched to a gene: 7. The CDR3 DNA sequence: TGTGCCTGGAGGGAGGCAGGGGGCTCCTCTGGGGCCAACGTCCTGACTTTC. The encoded protein is CAWREAGGSSGANVLTF.

In regard to this clone: This CDR3 is also generated by other DNA sequences in the sample. This sequence joins TRBV7-2 and TRBJ1-2, with D perhaps TRBD1 (5 bases). The CDR3 loop spans 14 amino acids. Trimming left V 1 base short and J 6 bases short, with 12 bases between. Germline CDR1 reads SGHTA; CDR2 reads FQGNSA. CDR3 DNA sequence: TGTGCCAGCAGCTTAGGTGGGGGGGGTCATGGCTACACCTTC. This gives the protein CASSLGGGGHGYTF.

This clone was recorded once. The V and J genes are TRBV21-1 and TRBJ2-7; TRBD1, the table's D call, lacks a check against the DNA. TRBV21-1 is deemed a pseudogene. The CDR3 is made up of 20 amino acids. CDR3 sequence reads: CASSKKQPTLGDKPPYEQYF. The CDR3, as DNA: TGTGCCAGCAGCAAAAAGCAGCCCACCCTGGGGGACAAACCGCCCTACGAGCAGTACTTC.

V usage is TRBV12-3 or TRBV12-4 and J usage is TRBJ1-1; possibly TRBD1 for D (5 bases). The CDR3 consists of 12 residues. Trimming took 5 bases from V and 4 from J, leaving 8 bases between them. The CDR3 bases are TGTGCCAGCAGTCGGGGGGTCACTGAAGCTTTCTTT. As protein: CASSRGVTEAFF.

The chain uses TRBV2 and TRBJ2-3, with D possibly TRBD2 on 6 matching bases. V shed 8 bases and J shed 2 bases, with 14 bases lying between them. This CDR3 is built from 14 residues. Germline V gives CDR1 SNHLY, CDR2 FYNNEI. The CDR3 loop is CASLRDSYTDTQYF. In DNA form, the CDR3 reads TGTGCCAGCCTACGGGACTCCTACACAGATACGCAGTATTTT.

V usage is TRBV30 and J usage is TRBJ2-7; TRBD1 matches 8 bases. Unmatched junction bases numbered 4, after V lost 2 bases and J lost 7 bases. Germline assignment: CDR1 GTSNPN and CDR2 SVGIG (reference sequence). This CDR3 has 12 amino acids. The CDR3 is CAWSRTGSEQYF. The CDR3 coding sequence is TGTGCCTGGAGTAGGACAGGGTCTGAGCAGTACTTC.

The J gene is TRBJ1-1, the V gene TRBV6-5; the D gene is possibly TRBD1 (6 bases). V was trimmed by 2 bases and J by 6 bases, leaving 10 bases between them. The CDR3 covers 13 residues. Per the germline V gene, CDR1 is MNHEY and CDR2 is SVGAGI. The CDR3: CASSYLDSSEAFF. DNA for the CDR3: TGTGCCAGCAGTTACCTGGACAGTTCTGAAGCTTTCTTT.